The rows below give T cell receptor beta chains drawn from one sample of a study of blood T cell repertoires in COVID-19. Profiling relied on immunoSEQ multiplex PCR, and the TCRdb table lists in-frame clones only, not all of them. The sample consists of hundreds of thousands of clones, around 89% of them appearing once. Sequencing was performed on PBMCs or T cells enriched from blood (not recorded which). Receptors originate from a woman between 18 and 29 years old who had recovered from COVID-19. CDR3s include the opening cysteine and the closing phenylalanine or tryptophan. The order of the fields is clone size, D gene, J gene, V gene, CDR3 DNA, CDR3 protein. The D gene is left open where the match is weak. Clone size is given for some rows only: seen once, a few or many times, or a class if the clone is expanded.

NA,NA,TRBJ2-1,TRBV2,TGTGCCAGCAGTACGACAGCCTCCTACAATGAGCAGTTCTTC,CASSTTASYNEQFF
NA,TRBD1,TRBJ2-1,TRBV5-1,TGCGCCAGCAGCTTGCAGGGACAGGGCTACAATGAGCAGTTCTTC,CASSLQGQGYNEQFF
few,NA,TRBJ2-7,TRBV11-2,TGTGCCAGCAGCTTAGGCCCCGGCGGACTCTACGAGCAGTACTTC,CASSLGPGGLYEQYF
NA,TRBD1,TRBJ2-7,TRBV27,TGTGCCAGCAGTCAGGGGGCACGGGAGCAGTACTTC,CASSQGAREQYF
NA,TRBD2,TRBJ2-7,TRBV18,TGTGCCAGCTCAACAAGCGGGGGGACCTACGAGCAGTACTTC,CASSTSGGTYEQYF
NA,TRBD1,TRBJ2-7,TRBV4-2,TGTGCCAGCAGCCAGGACGGGACAGGGATGTACTCCTACGAGCAGTACTTC,CASSQDGTGMYSYEQYF
NA,TRBD1,TRBJ1-1,TRBV14,TGTGCCAGCAGCCATGACAGGGTGGGTTATACTGAAGCTTTCTTT,CASSHDRVGYTEAFF
NA,NA,TRBJ1-5,TRBV5-6,TGTGCCAGCAGCCCGTCGGGGGGCGGGGTATATAGCAATCAGCCCCAGCATTTT,CASSPSGGGVYSNQPQHF
NA,TRBD2,TRBJ2-2,TRBV4-1,TGCGCCAGCAGCCAAGATCTAGTAGCGGGGGAGGGGACCGGGGAGCTGTTTTTT,CASSQDLVAGEGTGELFF
NA,TRBD1,TRBJ1-4,TRBV6-1,TGTGCCAGTAAAGGGAGGACAGGGGGAAAGGAAAAACTGTTTTTT,CASKGRTGGKEKLFF
NA,NA,TRBJ1-6,TRBV19,TGTGCCAGTAGTATACAGGGTGCGGATAATTCACCCCTCCACTTT,CASSIQGADNSPLHF
NA,NA,TRBJ1-2,TRBV15,TGTGCCACCAGCATTGGAGGGGACTATGGCTACACCTTC,CATSIGGDYGYTF
NA,NA,TRBJ2-5,TRBV5-4,TGTGCCAGCAGCTCGGACATGTACCAAGAGACCCAGTACTTC,CASSSDMYQETQYF
NA,TRBD2,TRBJ2-7,TRBV2,TGTGCCAGCAGGCCGACTAGCGGGCCCCACTACGAGCAGTACTTC,CASRPTSGPHYEQYF
many,NA,TRBJ2-2,TRBV7-8,TGTGCCAGCAGCTTAGCAGGGGTAAACACCGGGGAGCTGTTTTTT,CASSLAGVNTGELFF
NA,TRBD1,TRBJ1-2,TRBV6-1,TGTGCCAGCAGTGAAGTTCCCAGGGGGGTCGGCGGCTACACCTTC,CASSEVPRGVGGYTF
NA,NA,TRBJ2-7,TRBV30,TGTGCCTGCCCAGCCGGGACTCAGAGCTCCTACGAGCAGTACTTC,CACPAGTQSSYEQYF
NA,NA,TRBJ2-7,TRBV10-1,TGCGCCAGCAGTGAGTCCGGCAGGGCCTACGAGCAGTACTTC,CASSESGRAYEQYF
NA,NA,TRBJ1-2,TRBV4-1,TGCGCCAGCAGCCAAGTAATAGGGGCGACCTATGGCTACACCTTC,CASSQVIGATYGYTF
NA,NA,TRBJ1-2,TRBV25-1,TGTGCCAGCAGTCCTCTAGGACAGAACTATGGCTACACCTTC,CASSPLGQNYGYTF
once,NA,TRBJ2-7,TRBV7-2,TGTGCCAGCAGCCTCAGGGGGGACTCCTACGAGCAGTACTTC,CASSLRGDSYEQYF
NA,NA,TRBJ1-5,TRBV29-1,TGCAGCGTTGCTAACAGCTACGATCAGCCCCAGCATTTT,CSVANSYDQPQHF
NA,NA,TRBJ1-2,TRBV25-1,TGTGCCAGCCGTGAACCTGGTCTCGGGGGCTACACCTTC,CASREPGLGGYTF
NA,NA,TRBJ1-1,TRBV5-5,TGTGCCAGCAGATACACAGGGATTTCCGCTGAAGCTTTCTTT,CASRYTGISAEAFF
NA,TRBD2,TRBJ2-3,TRBV10-2,TGCGCCAGCAGAGAGTCGGGACTAGCGGGGTTCACAGATACGCAGTATTTT,CASRESGLAGFTDTQYF
NA,NA,TRBJ1-2,TRBV28,TGTGCCAGCAGTTCCGCGGCGGGGACCCGGTGGTATGGCTACACCTTC,CASSSAAGTRWYGYTF
NA,NA,TRBJ2-3,TRBV29-1,TGCAGCGATAGACTACTCGATACGCAGTATTTT,CSDRLLDTQYF
NA,NA,TRBJ1-5,TRBV7-2,TGTGCCAGCAGCTTAGTGTCGTCAGGCGGCAATCAGCCCCAGCATTTT,CASSLVSSGGNQPQHF
NA,TRBD1,TRBJ2-2,TRBV2,TGTGCCAGCAGCTCCCGGGACAGTGACACCGGGGAGCTGTTTTTT,CASSSRDSDTGELFF
NA,NA,TRBJ2-3,TRBV5-1,TGCGCCAGCAGCTTCGGGGGGCCGGGCACAGATACGCAGTATTTT,CASSFGGPGTDTQYF
NA,NA,TRBJ1-1,TRBV30,TGTGCCTGTCAGGGGATGGAAGCTTTCTTT,CACQGMEAFF
once,TRBD1,TRBJ1-1,TRBV13,TGTGCCAGCAGCTCCGGACAGGAAAACACTGAAGCTTTCTTT,CASSSGQENTEAFF
NA,TRBD2,TRBJ2-2,TRBV3-1/TRBV3-2,TGTGCCAGCAGCCCTCAACGCGGGGGGGCCGGCACCGGGGAGCTGTTTTTT,CASSPQRGGAGTGELFF
NA,NA,TRBJ2-3,TRBV28,TGTGCCAGCAGTCCGGGACACTACACAGATACGCAGTATTTT,CASSPGHYTDTQYF
NA,TRBD1,TRBJ1-2,TRBV6-4,TGTGCCAGCAGTGTTGAACAGGGGGGGAACTATGGCTACACCTTC,CASSVEQGGNYGYTF
few,NA,TRBJ1-1,TRBV5-1,TGCGCCAGCTCGGGGGTATCGGGCACTGAAGCTTTCTTT,CASSGVSGTEAFF
NA,NA,TRBJ1-5,TRBV19,TGTGCCAGTAGTACAGGACGCCCAGGGAGCAATCAGCCCCAGCATTTT,CASSTGRPGSNQPQHF
NA,TRBD1,TRBJ1-4,TRBV5-1,TGCGCCAGCAGCCCGGGACAGGGAGGTGAAAAACTGTTTTTT,CASSPGQGGEKLFF
NA,NA,TRBJ1-5,TRBV14,TGTGCCAGCAGCCAAGGAGGTCAGCCCCAGCATTTT,CASSQGGQPQHF
NA,NA,TRBJ2-7,TRBV6-2/TRBV6-3,TGTGCCAGCAGTGAGGGGAGGGGGTCCCTCTACGAGCAGTACTTC,CASSEGRGSLYEQYF
NA,NA,TRBJ1-3,TRBV6-1,TGTGCCAGCAGTGAACGGGGTGGGGCTGGAAACACCATATATTTT,CASSERGGAGNTIYF
NA,NA,TRBJ1-6,TRBV18,TGTGCCAGCTCACCACCCCAGGGTGATAATTCACCCCTCCACTTT,CASSPPQGDNSPLHF
NA,TRBD2,TRBJ2-5,TRBV27,TGTGCCAGCAGTTCGTTAGCGGGCGAGACCCAGTACTTC,CASSSLAGETQYF
NA,NA,TRBJ2-7,TRBV4-1,TGCGCCAGCAGCCACCCAGGGTTCGCCAACGAGCAGTACTTC,CASSHPGFANEQYF
once,TRBD1,TRBJ1-4,TRBV7-2,TGTGCCAGCAGCCACAATCTACAGGGGGAAAAACTGTTTTTT,CASSHNLQGEKLFF
NA,TRBD2,TRBJ2-5,TRBV5-6,TGTGCCAGCAGCTCCCTGCTTACTAGCGGGGTAAGGGAGACCCAGTACTTC,CASSSLLTSGVRETQYF
NA,NA,TRBJ1-4,TRBV15,TGTGCCACCAGCAGAGTAGCGTATAATGAAAAACTGTTTTTT,CATSRVAYNEKLFF
NA,NA,TRBJ2-7,TRBV4-1,TGCGCCAGCAGCCCCCAGTGGACAGACTCCTACGAGCAGTACTTC,CASSPQWTDSYEQYF